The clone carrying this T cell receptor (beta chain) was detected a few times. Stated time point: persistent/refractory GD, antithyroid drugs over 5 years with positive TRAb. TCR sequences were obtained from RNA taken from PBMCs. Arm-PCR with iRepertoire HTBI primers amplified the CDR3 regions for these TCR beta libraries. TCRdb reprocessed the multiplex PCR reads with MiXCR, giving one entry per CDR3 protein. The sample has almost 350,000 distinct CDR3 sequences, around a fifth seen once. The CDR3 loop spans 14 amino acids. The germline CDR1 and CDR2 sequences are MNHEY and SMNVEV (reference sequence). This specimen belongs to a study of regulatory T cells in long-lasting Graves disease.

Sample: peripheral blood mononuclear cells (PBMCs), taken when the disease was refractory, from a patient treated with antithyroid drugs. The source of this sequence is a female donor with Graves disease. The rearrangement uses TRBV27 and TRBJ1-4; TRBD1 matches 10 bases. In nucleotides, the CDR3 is TGTGCTACCGGGACAGGGGCTCCTAATGAAAAACTGTTTTTT. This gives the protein CATGTGAPNEKLFF.